This paragraph covers one T cell receptor (beta chain) sequence. This CDR3 contains 18 residues. With V trimmed by 4 bases and J by 5 bases, 12 bases remained unmatched. Germline V gene sequence: CDR1 SGHTA, CDR2 FQGNSA. Original analysis: Amplifying reference gene primers gave estimates of nucleated cell counts. Assay used: immunoSEQ multiplex PCR; TCRdb lists only in-frame clones, some missing. V and J calls and clone size are given by that table; D and trimming were obtained from the DNA. Counted here are roughly 140,000 clones, around 84% occurring once; the ten biggest clones make up approximately 13%. These data belong to a study of blood T cell repertoires in COVID-19. At the level of the study: Italy, Spain and the United States were the sources of the convalescent and acute COVID-19 samples. In each case, the material was cDNA or gDNA derived from T cells, B-cell-depleted T cells, or PBMCs.

Sequenced input: peripheral blood. This TCR derives from a man aged 55 to 70 with active or convalescent COVID-19. The chain couples TRBV7-2 to TRBJ1-6; 9 positions agree with TRBD1. The CDR3 nucleotides read TGTGCCAGCAGCTCCTCGAGGGGACAGGGTTTGCATAATTCACCCCTCCACTTT. Its translation: CASSSSRGQGLHNSPLHF.